These T cell receptor beta chains were read from a single sample in a study of cytotoxic CD8 clonotypes in ibrutinib-treated CLL. Data came from immunoSEQ multiplex PCR; TCRdb stores just in-frame clones and leaves some out. The sample consists of about 200,000 clones, 70% of them appearing once. Material: PBMCs, obtained after 12 months of ibrutinib treatment. The receptors originated from a human donor with chronic lymphocytic leukemia. CDR3s include the opening cysteine and the closing phenylalanine or tryptophan. D genes are given only for firm matches. The size field is filled for only some rows; it gives once, few, many or a size class.

clone size: -; J gene: TRBJ1-2; V gene: TRBV30; D gene: -; CDR3 protein: CARGGSYGYTF; CDR3 DNA: TGTGCCCGTGGAGGGTCCTATGGCTACACCTTC
clone size: -; J gene: TRBJ1-5; V gene: TRBV6-6; D gene: TRBD1; CDR3 protein: CASSLTPYRGDQPQHF; CDR3 DNA: TGTGCCAGCAGTCTTACGCCATACAGGGGCGATCAGCCCCAGCATTTT
clone size: -; J gene: TRBJ1-2; V gene: TRBV6-5; D gene: -; CDR3 protein: CASSSGGVHGYTF; CDR3 DNA: TGTGCCAGCAGTTCTGGGGGGGTGCATGGCTACACCTTC
clone size: -; J gene: TRBJ1-2; V gene: TRBV19; D gene: TRBD1; CDR3 protein: CASSIWGGWDRAFTRGGYTF; CDR3 DNA: TGTGCCAGTAGTATATGGGGGGGATGGGACAGGGCCTTCACTAGGGGTGGCTACACCTTC
clone size: -; J gene: TRBJ1-2; V gene: TRBV6-5; D gene: -; CDR3 protein: CASSSGPTGGYTF; CDR3 DNA: TGTGCCAGCAGTTCCGGACCCACCGGCGGCTACACCTTC
clone size: -; J gene: TRBJ2-7; V gene: TRBV11-2; D gene: -; CDR3 protein: CASTQYGAGYEQYF; CDR3 DNA: TGTGCCAGCACCCAATACGGGGCCGGCTACGAGCAGTACTTC
clone size: -; J gene: TRBJ1-4; V gene: TRBV2; D gene: TRBD1; CDR3 protein: CASRAGRGLDEKLFF; CDR3 DNA: TGTGCCAGCAGGGCCGGTAGGGGGCTGGATGAAAAACTGTTTTTT
clone size: few; J gene: TRBJ1-2; V gene: TRBV5-6; D gene: -; CDR3 protein: CASTPTAGFYGYTF; CDR3 DNA: TGTGCCAGCACCCCGACGGCAGGGTTCTATGGCTACACCTTC
clone size: -; J gene: TRBJ1-1; V gene: TRBV5-1; D gene: -; CDR3 protein: CASSRLGTHTEAFF; CDR3 DNA: TGCGCCAGCAGCCGACTTGGGACACACACTGAAGCTTTCTTT
clone size: -; J gene: TRBJ2-2; V gene: TRBV19; D gene: -; CDR3 protein: CASWGANTGELFF; CDR3 DNA: TGTGCCAGTTGGGGGGCGAACACCGGGGAGCTGTTTTTT
clone size: few; J gene: TRBJ1-2; V gene: TRBV18; D gene: -; CDR3 protein: CASSPQPGSGYTF; CDR3 DNA: TGTGCCAGCTCACCACAGCCAGGGAGCGGCTACACCTTC
clone size: -; J gene: TRBJ1-4; V gene: TRBV30; D gene: -; CDR3 protein: CAWSRQGGNEKLFF; CDR3 DNA: TGTGCCTGGAGTCGCCAAGGGGGAAATGAAAAACTGTTTTTT
clone size: -; J gene: TRBJ1-4; V gene: TRBV11-2; D gene: -; CDR3 protein: CASSFATGLNEKLFF; CDR3 DNA: TGTGCCAGCAGCTTCGCGACAGGACTTAATGAAAAACTGTTTTTT
clone size: -; J gene: TRBJ2-2; V gene: TRBV5-1; D gene: -; CDR3 protein: CASSLRAYNTGELFF; CDR3 DNA: TGCGCCAGCAGCTTGCGGGCCTATAACACCGGGGAGCTGTTTTTT
clone size: -; J gene: TRBJ2-5; V gene: TRBV29-1; D gene: -; CDR3 protein: CSVVKHGQETQYF; CDR3 DNA: TGCAGCGTTGTCAAGCACGGTCAAGAGACCCAGTACTTC
clone size: few; J gene: TRBJ2-1; V gene: TRBV11-3; D gene: TRBD2; CDR3 protein: CASSRTSGDNEQFF; CDR3 DNA: TGTGCCAGCAGCCGGACTAGCGGGGACAATGAGCAGTTCTTC
clone size: -; J gene: TRBJ1-1; V gene: TRBV29-1; D gene: -; CDR3 protein: CSVAPDLF; CDR3 DNA: TGCAGCGTTGCACCGGACCTTTTT